Listed below are T cell receptor beta chains from one sample, sequenced in a study of blood T cells in healthy people across ages. TCRdb ran MiXCR on the 5' RACE reads and lists one entry per CDR3 protein. The repertoire holds about 650,000 distinct CDR3 sequences, about a third seen once, with 15% in the top ten. The sequenced sample consisted of blood. The receptor set was obtained from a woman older than 75 in good health. Each CDR3 is given with its conserved first and last residue. Fields, in order: V gene, CDR3 protein.

TRBV11-1,CASSLDRDIEQFF
TRBV30,CAWSLSGGYNEQFF
TRBV5-6,CASSTWGQSSYEQYF
TRBV6-6,CASRQGLAGQGHNEQFF
TRBV10-3,CAISESKKGASYEQYF
TRBV11-2,CASRATGGGETQYF
TRBV5-1,CASSWALGSAFQYF
TRBV29-1,CSVELLRQGTDYEQYF
TRBV7-9,CASSPGGRESGKLFF
TRBV15,CATSLLGNEKLFF
TRBV20-1,CSASSSGIGDRGEKLFF
TRBV6-1,CASSDGTVYNSPLHF
TRBV21-1,CASSPQGARATNEKLFF
TRBV5-1,CASSFTGTSEETQYF
TRBV5-1,CASSSGIITDTQYF
TRBV7-2,CASSYSDYEQYF
TRBV20-1,CSAIYNEGYTF
TRBV3-1,CASSRYPTYSEETQYF
TRBV7-9,CASTRGGSSGNTIYF
TRBV5-1,CASRPGQEYNEQFF
TRBV30,CAWSTGGSYNSPLHF
TRBV7-3,CASSFTSGDTDTQYF
TRBV7-2,CASSFSGYQETQYF
TRBV7-3,CASSRDRGDTIYF
TRBV20-1,CSATTPRGRVFEQYF
TRBV6-5,CASSRPGASSYEQYF
TRBV6-5,CASSYSGRGSGQPQHF
TRBV20-1,CSARDIRQGAGEIQYF
TRBV6-5,CASSYNRGQGSEKLFF
TRBV7-2,CASSLMETQYF
TRBV7-9,CASSLEHNTQYF
TRBV14,CASRKAGTTGELFF
TRBV7-6,CASSLAQERPSAGNEQFF
TRBV6-2/TRBV6-3,CASSSPVGLKDTQYF
TRBV20-1,CSARDRGIGEKLFF
TRBV5-1,CASRGGTANNEQFF
TRBV28,CASSLPGSSPYEQYF
TRBV15,CAASPSAGLNTEQYF
TRBV20-1,CSAETLGETQYF
TRBV25-1,CASSGAGTGTYEQYF
TRBV28,CASSPAGPSTGELFF
TRBV6-1,CASSPRGTGSSYEQYF
TRBV10-3,CAISEWEGGYTF
TRBV4-3,CASSQFPGYEQYF
TRBV5-1,CASSLEDVNTDTQYF
TRBV7-2,CASSPIGERGETQYF
TRBV12-3/TRBV12-4,CASKYSGANVLTF
TRBV5-1,CASSYTGFGTEAFF
TRBV7-2,CASSFLRGVNTDTQYF
TRBV5-1,CASSFADNEQFF
TRBV9,CASSVGSSGGNEQYF
TRBV25-1,CASSPRFGGVTSPLHF
TRBV7-2,CASSLTGTGTSPLHF
TRBV18,CASSPSLAGGETQYF
TRBV3-1,CASSQESRGRDYEQYF
TRBV7-9,CASSFSLDNEQFF
TRBV14,CASSQDLGLAIKCYEQYF
TRBV27,CASSLTGTGIHNEQFF
TRBV6-2/TRBV6-3,CASSSRPREQFF